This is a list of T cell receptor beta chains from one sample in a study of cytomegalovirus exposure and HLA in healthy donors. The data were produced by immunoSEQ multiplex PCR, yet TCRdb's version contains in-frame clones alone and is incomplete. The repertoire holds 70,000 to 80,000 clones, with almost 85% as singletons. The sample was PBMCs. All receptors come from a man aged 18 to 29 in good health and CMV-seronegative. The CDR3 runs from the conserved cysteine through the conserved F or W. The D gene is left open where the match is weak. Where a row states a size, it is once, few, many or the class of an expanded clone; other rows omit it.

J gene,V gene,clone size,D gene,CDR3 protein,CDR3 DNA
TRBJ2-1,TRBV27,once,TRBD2,CASSFTISGSSHNEQFF,TGTGCCAGCAGTTTTACTATTAGCGGGAGCAGCCACAATGAGCAGTTCTTC
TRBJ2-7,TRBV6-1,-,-,CASSGGVPYEQYF,TGTGCCAGCAGTGGCGGAGTCCCCTACGAGCAGTACTTC
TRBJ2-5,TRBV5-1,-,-,CASSDLGQQETQYF,TGCGCCAGCAGCGACCTTGGACAGCAAGAGACCCAGTACTTC
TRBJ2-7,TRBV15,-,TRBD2,CATKKRDSYEQYF,TGTGCCACCAAAAAGCGGGACTCCTACGAGCAGTACTTC
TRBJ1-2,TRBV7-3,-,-,CASSPSPSEGYTF,TGTGCCAGCAGCCCCTCCCCCTCAGAAGGCTACACCTTC
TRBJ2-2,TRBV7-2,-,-,CASSFTGINTGELFF,TGTGCCAGCAGCTTTACAGGGATTAACACCGGGGAGCTGTTTTTT
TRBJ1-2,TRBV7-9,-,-,CASSLNSLWYTF,TGTGCCAGCAGCCTTAACTCCCTGTGGTACACCTTC
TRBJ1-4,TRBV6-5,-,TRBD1,CASSPGDRAGEKLFF,TGTGCCAGCAGTCCGGGGGACAGGGCAGGTGAAAAACTGTTTTTT
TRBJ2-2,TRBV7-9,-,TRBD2,CASSEKVAGANTGELFF,TGTGCCAGCAGCGAGAAAGTAGCGGGCGCGAACACCGGGGAGCTGTTTTTT
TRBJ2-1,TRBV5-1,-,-,CASSRDFNEQFF,TGCGCCAGCAGCCGGGACTTCAATGAGCAGTTCTTC
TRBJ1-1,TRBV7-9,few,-,CASSLGQTDEAFF,TGTGCCAGCAGCTTAGGTCAGACAGATGAAGCTTTCTTT
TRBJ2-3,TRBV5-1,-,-,CASSLVGHTDTQYF,TGCGCCAGCAGCTTGGTTGGGCACACAGATACGCAGTATTTT
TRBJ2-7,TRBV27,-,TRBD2,CVSRGLAGVPSSYEQYF,TGTGTCAGCAGGGGACTAGCGGGGGTTCCCAGCTCCTACGAGCAGTACTTC
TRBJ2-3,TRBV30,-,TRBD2,CAWTGGPLSDTQYF,TGTGCCTGGACGGGAGGGCCACTTTCAGATACGCAGTATTTT
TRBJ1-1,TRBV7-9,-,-,CASSEANTEAFF,TGTGCCAGCAGCGAGGCCAACACTGAAGCTTTCTTT